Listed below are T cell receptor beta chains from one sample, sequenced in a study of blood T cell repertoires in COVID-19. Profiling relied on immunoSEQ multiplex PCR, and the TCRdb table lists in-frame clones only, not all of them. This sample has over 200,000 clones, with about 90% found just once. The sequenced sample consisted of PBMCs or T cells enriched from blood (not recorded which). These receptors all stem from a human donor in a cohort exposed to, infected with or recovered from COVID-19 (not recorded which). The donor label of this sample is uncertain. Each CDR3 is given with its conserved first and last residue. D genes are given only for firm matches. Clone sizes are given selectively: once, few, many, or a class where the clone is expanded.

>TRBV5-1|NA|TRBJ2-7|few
CASSLGRERSSYEQYF
TGCGCCAGCAGCTTGGGGCGGGAAAGGAGCTCCTACGAGCAGTACTTC
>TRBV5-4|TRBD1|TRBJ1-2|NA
CASSWWDSIYGYTF
TGTGCCAGCAGCTGGTGGGACAGTATCTATGGCTACACCTTC
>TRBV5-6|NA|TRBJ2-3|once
CASSGRGRADTQYF
TGTGCCAGCAGCGGACGCGGCAGGGCCGATACGCAGTATTTT
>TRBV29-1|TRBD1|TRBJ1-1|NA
CSVVEGQGIYTEAFF
TGCAGCGTCGTCGAGGGACAGGGGATTTACACTGAAGCTTTCTTT
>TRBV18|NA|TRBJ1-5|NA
CASSPLGDQPQHF
TGTGCCAGCTCACCGCTAGGAGATCAGCCCCAGCATTTT
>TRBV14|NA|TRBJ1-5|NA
CASSQDPPHLSVQHF
TGTGCCAGCAGCCAAGATCCCCCTCACTTGTCGGTTCAGCATTTT
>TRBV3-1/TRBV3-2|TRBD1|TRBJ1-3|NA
CASSSRTGRLGNTIYF
TGTGCCAGCAGCTCTCGGACAGGGCGATTGGGAAACACCATATATTTT
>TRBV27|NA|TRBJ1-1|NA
CASSRPPWDTRGLNTEAFF
TGTGCCAGCAGTCGCCCCCCCTGGGACACTCGGGGTCTTAACACTGAAGCTTTCTTT
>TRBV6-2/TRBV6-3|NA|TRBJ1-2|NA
CASSSGWGVRSPPNYGYTF
TGTGCCAGCAGTTCCGGTTGGGGGGTCAGGAGCCCTCCCAACTATGGCTACACCTTC
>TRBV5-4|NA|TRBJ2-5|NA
CASSLGQLQETQYF
TGTGCCAGCAGCTTGGGACAGCTCCAAGAGACCCAGTACTTC
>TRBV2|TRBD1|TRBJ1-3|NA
CASSTRTGAGNTIYF
TGTGCCAGCAGTACTAGGACAGGGGCTGGAAACACCATATATTTT
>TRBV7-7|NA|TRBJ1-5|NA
CASSFRDGQPQHF
TGTGCCAGCAGCTTCAGGGATGGTCAGCCCCAGCATTTT
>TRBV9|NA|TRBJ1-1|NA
CASSVDSSAAEAFF
TGTGCCAGCAGCGTAGACAGCTCAGCGGCTGAAGCTTTCTTT
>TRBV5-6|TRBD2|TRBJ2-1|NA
CASSSGLAGPGNEQFF
TGTGCCAGCAGCTCGGGACTAGCGGGACCGGGGAATGAGCAGTTCTTC
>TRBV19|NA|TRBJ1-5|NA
CASSMSGNQPQHF
TGTGCCAGTAGTATGAGCGGTAATCAGCCCCAGCATTTT
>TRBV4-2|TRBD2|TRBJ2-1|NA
CASSQDRLAGANEQFF
TGTGCCAGCAGCCAAGATAGGCTAGCGGGGGCGAATGAGCAGTTCTTC
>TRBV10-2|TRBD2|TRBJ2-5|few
CASRLAGGKEETQYF
TGCGCCAGCAGACTAGCGGGGGGGAAAGAAGAGACCCAGTACTTC
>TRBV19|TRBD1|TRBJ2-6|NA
CASSMSLDRGSGANVLTF
TGTGCCAGTAGTATGTCTCTGGACAGGGGATCTGGGGCCAACGTCCTGACTTTC
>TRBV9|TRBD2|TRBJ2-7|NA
CASSGGLAEHEQYF
TGTGCCAGCAGCGGCGGACTAGCTGAACACGAGCAGTACTTC
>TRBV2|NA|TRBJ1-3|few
CASSDGAGSGNTIYF
TGTGCCAGCAGTGACGGAGCAGGGTCTGGAAACACCATATATTTT
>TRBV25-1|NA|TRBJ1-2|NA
CASSELGGKTNGYTF
TGTGCCAGCAGTGAATTGGGGGGTAAAACCAATGGCTACACCTTC
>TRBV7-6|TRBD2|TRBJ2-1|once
CASSLRGGRGDEQFF
TGTGCCAGCAGCTTACGCGGGGGTAGGGGCGATGAGCAGTTCTTC
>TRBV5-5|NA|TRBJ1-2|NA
CASSFTRSLSYGYTF
TGTGCCAGCAGCTTCACCCGATCTCTATCCTATGGCTACACCTTC
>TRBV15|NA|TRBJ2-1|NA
CATSRGLKGGGYNEQFF
TGTGCCACCAGCAGAGGCCTAAAAGGGGGTGGTTACAATGAGCAGTTCTTC
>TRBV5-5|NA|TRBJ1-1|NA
CASSWDPEGTEAFF
TGTGCCAGCAGCTGGGATCCCGAGGGCACTGAAGCTTTCTTT
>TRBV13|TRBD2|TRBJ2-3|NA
CASSVQGLAYTDTQYF
TGTGCCAGCAGCGTTCAGGGACTAGCGTACACAGATACGCAGTATTTT
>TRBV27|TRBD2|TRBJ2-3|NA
CASSPRTSLDTQYF
TGTGCCAGCAGTCCCCGGACTAGCTTAGATACGCAGTATTTT
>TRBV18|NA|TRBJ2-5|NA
CASSGDYQGPQYF
TGTGCCAGCTCGGGGGACTACCAGGGGCCCCAGTACTTC
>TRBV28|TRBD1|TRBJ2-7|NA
CASSLLAGTGAYEQYF
TGTGCCAGCAGTCTGCTTGCCGGGACAGGGGCCTACGAGCAGTACTTC
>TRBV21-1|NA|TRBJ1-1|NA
CASGKKTGKSGAFF
TGTGCCAGCGGAAAGAAGACAGGGAAATCTGGAGCTTTCTTT
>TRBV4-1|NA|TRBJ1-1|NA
CASSPPGASVGAFF
TGCGCCAGCAGCCCCCCGGGAGCTTCGGTGGGAGCTTTCTTT
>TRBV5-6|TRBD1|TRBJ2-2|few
CASSLPGTGGANTGELFF
TGTGCCAGCAGCCTCCCCGGGACAGGGGGCGCGAACACCGGGGAGCTGTTTTTT
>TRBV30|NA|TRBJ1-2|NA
CAWSSGGYGYTF
TGTGCCTGGTCATCCGGAGGGTATGGCTACACCTTC
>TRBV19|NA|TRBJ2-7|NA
CATSPRGISYEQYF
TGTGCCACCTCCCCTCGAGGGATCTCCTACGAGCAGTACTTC
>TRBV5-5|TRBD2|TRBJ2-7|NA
CASSSQGLAGALQKIEQYF
TGTGCCAGCAGTTCACAGGGACTAGCGGGGGCCCTACAGAAAATCGAGCAGTACTTC
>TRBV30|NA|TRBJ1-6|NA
CAWSVWTSNSPLHF
TGTGCCTGGAGTGTATGGACATCAAATTCACCCCTCCACTTT
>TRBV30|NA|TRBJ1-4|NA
CAWNRATNEKLFF
TGTGCCTGGAACAGGGCAACTAATGAAAAACTGTTTTTT
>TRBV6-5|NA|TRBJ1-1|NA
CASNLDRTSEAFF
TGTGCCAGCAACCTAGACAGGACCTCTGAAGCTTTCTTT
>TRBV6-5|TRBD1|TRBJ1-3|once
CASSQQGERNTIYF
TGTGCCAGCAGTCAACAGGGGGAGCGGAACACCATATATTTT
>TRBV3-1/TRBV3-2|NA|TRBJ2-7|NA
CASSQSNAVYEQYF
TGTGCCAGCAGCCAATCTAACGCGGTCTACGAGCAGTACTTC
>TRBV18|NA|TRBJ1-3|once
CASSPPRGPSGNTIYF
TGTGCCAGCTCACCACCGCGGGGCCCCAGTGGAAACACCATATATTTT
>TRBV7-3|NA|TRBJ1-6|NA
CASSFRGGPLHF
TGTGCCAGCAGCTTCCGCGGGGGACCCCTCCACTTT
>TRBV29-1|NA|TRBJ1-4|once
CSVEDLFGRGEKLFF
TGCAGCGTTGAAGACCTTTTCGGTAGGGGGGAAAAACTGTTTTTT
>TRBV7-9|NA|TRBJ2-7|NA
CASSPTDSLSSSYEQYF
TGTGCCAGCAGCCCGACGGACAGCTTGTCTAGCTCCTACGAGCAGTACTTC
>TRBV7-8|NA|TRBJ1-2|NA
CASSGGLFYGYTF
TGTGCCAGCAGCGGGGGACTTTTCTATGGCTACACCTTC
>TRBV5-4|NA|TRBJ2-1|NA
CASSLVGGGEQFF
TGTGCCAGCAGCTTGGTTGGGGGAGGTGAGCAGTTCTTC
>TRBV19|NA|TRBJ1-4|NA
CASSIERRNEKLFF
TGTGCCAGTAGTATCGAACGGAGGAATGAAAAACTGTTTTTT
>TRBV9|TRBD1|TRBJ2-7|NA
CASSPGQGNYEQYF
TGTGCCAGCAGCCCGGGACAGGGGAACTACGAGCAGTACTTC
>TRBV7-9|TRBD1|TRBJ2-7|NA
CASSSSGTGYEQYF
TGTGCCAGCAGCTCCTCCGGGACAGGCTACGAGCAGTACTTC
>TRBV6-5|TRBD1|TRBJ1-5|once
CASSPDRGNQPQHF
TGTGCCAGCAGTCCCGACAGGGGCAATCAGCCCCAGCATTTT
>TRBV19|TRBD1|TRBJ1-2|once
CASSATGVGYGYTF
TGTGCCAGTAGTGCTACAGGGGTTGGCTATGGCTACACCTTC
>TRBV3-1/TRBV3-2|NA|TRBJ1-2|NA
CASSQEGGRQVYGYTF
TGTGCCAGCAGCCAAGAAGGGGGTCGGCAGGTTTATGGCTACACCTTC
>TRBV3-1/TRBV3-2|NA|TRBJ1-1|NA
CASSQIRTEAFF
TGTGCCAGCAGCCAAATCCGGACTGAAGCTTTCTTT
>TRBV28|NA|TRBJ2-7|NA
CASSFSAGISYEQYF
TGTGCCAGCAGTTTCTCCGCAGGGATTTCCTACGAGCAGTACTTC
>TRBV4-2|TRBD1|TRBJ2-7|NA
CASSHSGTGRSYEQYF
TGTGCCAGCAGCCACTCCGGGACAGGGCGGTCCTACGAGCAGTACTTC